The 18 T cell receptor beta chains below were found in one sample sequenced in a study of a mutant IDH1 vaccine in newly diagnosed glioma (dated by TCRdb to the early 2020s). These receptors are not linked to any known antigen. The sample's time point, from its label and the paper: week 35, safety follow-up. Each vaccine dose, consisting of 300 ug of a 20-mer mutant IDH1 peptide in Montanide, was administered subcutaneously with topical imiquimod. Libraries were constructed by the immunoSEQ multiplex PCR assay. Drawn from immuneACCESS, this table holds only the in-frame rearrangements with V and J called that TCRdb kept. Clones are partly lost; checked studies trace under half to an unresolved V gene and leave the rest unexplained. The sample table records 45,000 to 60,000 clones; 70% to 90% of these occur just once. The ten largest clones capture around 5.7% of the sample. This specimen consisted of PBMCs, obtained from a glioma patient whose treatment included an IDH1 peptide vaccine. The receptors shown here come from a woman in her thirties or forties with glioma.

The V and J genes are TRBV4-3 and TRBJ2-5; possible D gene TRBD2, 5 bases. Germline CDR1 and CDR2: LGHNA and YSLEER. The CDR3 consists of 16 residues. V shed 1 base and J shed 1 base, with 13 bases lying between them. The CDR3, as DNA: TGCGCCAGCAGCCAAGCTTCGTCGGGGTTCCAAGAGACCCAGTACTTC. Amino acid sequence: CASSQASSGFQETQYF.

The V gene is TRBV6-5, the J gene TRBJ2-5, with 8 bases aligning to TRBD1. With V trimmed by 5 bases and J by 6 bases, 5 bases remained unmatched. There are 13 residues in the CDR3. The germline V gene encodes CDR1 MNHEY and CDR2 SVGAGI. CDR3 coding DNA: TGTGCCAGCAGTACCGGGACAGGTCAGACCCAGTACTTC. As protein: CASSTGTGQTQYF.

V and J are TRBV5-1 and TRBJ2-2; 12 nucleotides line up with TRBD2. J was trimmed by 1 base and V by 2 bases; bases with no gene match: 6. CDR3 length equals 18 residues. CDR1 is SGHRS and CDR2 is YFSETQ in the germline V gene. The CDR3 sequence: CASSLLAGGPRNTGELFF. In nucleotides, the CDR3 is TGCGCCAGCAGCTTACTAGCGGGGGGCCCACGGAACACCGGGGAGCTGTTTTTT.

J is TRBJ1-5 and V is TRBV19; 7 bases are a match to TRBD1. The germline CDR1 and CDR2 sequences are LNHDA and SQIVND (reference sequence). V gave up 1 base and J gave up 3 bases; unmatched junction bases: 6. The length of the CDR3 is 16 residues. The CDR3 here is CASSIVGGQNNQPQHF. CDR3 nucleotides: TGTGCCAGTAGTATAGTGGGGGGACAGAACAATCAGCCCCAGCATTTT.

The V and J genes are TRBV5-1 and TRBJ2-1; 7 nucleotides match TRBD2. The CDR3 covers 14 residues. Germline V lookup: CDR1 SGHRS, CDR2 YFSETQ. Trimming took 1 base from V and 4 from J; bases not matched to a gene: 2. As DNA, the CDR3 is TGCGCCAGCAGCTTGACCGGGGGGTACAATGAGCAGTTCTTC. As protein: CASSLTGGYNEQFF.

The chain employs TRBV14 and TRBJ1-2; D is unresolved. The V gene's germline CDR1 is SGHDN and CDR2 FVKESK. Trimming removed 0 bases at V and 2 bases at J, with 4 bases between. This CDR3 has 13 amino acids. CDR3 bases: TGTGCCAGCAGCCAAGAACTCAACTATGGCTACACCTTC. Its protein product is CASSQELNYGYTF.

The chain recombines TRBV11-2 with TRBJ1-1; 7 bases are a match to TRBD1. Germline CDR1 reads SGHAT; CDR2 reads FQNNGV. V gave up 0 bases and J gave up 6 bases; unmatched junction bases: 1. The CDR3 loop spans 13 amino acids. CDR3 in DNA: TGTGCCAGCAGCTTAGAGGGGACAGCTGAAGCTTTCTTT. This encodes CASSLEGTAEAFF.

V usage is TRBV5-6 and J usage is TRBJ1-2, with TRBD1 as a possible D gene (6 bases). Germline V CDR1 and CDR2: SGHDT, YYEEEE. V lost 0 bases, J lost 7 bases, and 10 bases lay in between. The CDR3 covers 13 residues. The CDR3 DNA follows: TGTGCCAGCAGCTTGGGTCAGGGGTTTGGCTACACCTTC. Translating it yields CASSLGQGFGYTF.

The chain combines TRBV5-1 with TRBJ1-1; D is undetermined. Trimming removed 0 bases from V and 4 bases from J, with 10 bases in between. Germline CDR1 is SGHRS and CDR2 is YFSETQ. The CDR3 runs to 14 residues. This CDR3 reads CASSLVLDGTEAFF. The CDR3, as DNA: TGCGCCAGCAGCTTGGTCCTCGACGGCACTGAAGCTTTCTTT.

The rearrangement uses TRBV7-8 and TRBJ1-1, with 7 positions matching TRBD1. Germline trimming cut 5 bases from V and 3 bases from J; bases unmatched to any gene: 6. From germline, CDR1 is SGHVS and CDR2 FQNEAQ. The CDR3 contains 14 residues. The CDR3 nucleotides read TGTGCCAGCAGCCGGACAGGAAGCCACACTGAAGCTTTCTTT. Protein sequence: CASSRTGSHTEAFF.

This clone has only a few counts. This chain connects TRBV27 to TRBJ2-3; D not certain. V shed 2 bases and J shed 2 bases, with 14 bases lying between them. Looked up from germline, CDR1 is MNHEY and CDR2 is SMNVEV (reference sequence). The CDR3 covers 16 residues. The CDR3: CASSLGRLRITDTQYF. For the CDR3, the DNA is TGTGCCAGCAGTTTAGGTCGGTTGCGGATCACAGATACGCAGTATTTT.

The rearrangement links TRBV12-5 to TRBJ1-6; D gene ambiguous. In germline, CDR1 is LGHNT, CDR2 FRNRAP. Deletions cut 2 bases from V and 1 base from J, with 9 bases between. The CDR3 length is 16 residues. CDR3 sequence: CASGLTFRSYNSPLHF. As DNA, the CDR3 is TGTGCTAGTGGTTTGACCTTCAGGTCCTATAATTCACCCCTCCACTTT.

The rearrangement joins TRBV2 to TRBJ2-5, with 16 bases identical to TRBD2. The CDR3 contains 16 residues. V lost 5 bases to trimming and J lost 5 bases; unmatched junction nucleotides: 5. CDR1 and CDR2 (germline): SNHLY, FYNNEI. DNA for the CDR3: TGTGCCAGCAGTTTGGGACTAGCGGGAGGGTGGGAGACCCAGTACTTC. Its protein is CASSLGLAGGWETQYF. The whole variable domain, remainder taken from reference TRBV2 and TRBJ2-5, is EPEVTQTPSHQVTQMGQEVILRCVPISNHLYFYWYRQILGQKVEFLVSFYNNEISEKSEIFDDQFSVERPDGSNFTLKIRSTKLEDSAMYFCASSLGLAGGWETQYFGPGTRLLVL.

The V gene is TRBV5-1, the J gene TRBJ1-1; 11 bases line up with TRBD1. The CDR3 loop spans 15 amino acids. J gave up 3 bases and V 4 bases, and 5 bases lay outside the gene matches. Germline loops: CDR1 SGHRS, CDR2 YFSETQ. The CDR3 DNA reads TGCGCCAGCAGCACGGGACAGGGGGGCTACACTGAAGCTTTCTTT. Amino acids: CASSTGQGGYTEAFF.

With respect to this clone: One end of the junction fails to match germline, which may point to a read error. V usage is TRBV7-7 and J usage is TRBJ1-5; the D is unclear. There are 15 residues in the CDR3. Germline lookup yields CDR1 SSHAT and CDR2 FNYEAQ (reference sequence). CDR3 sequence: CASSLGGRSDQPQHF. The CDR3 nucleotides read TGTGCTAGCAGCTTAGGTGGCAGGAGCGATCAGCCCCAGCATTTT.

The genes are TRBV2 and TRBJ1-5; D remains unclear. V was shortened by 3 bases and J by 0 bases, with 12 bases between the two germline ends. Germline CDR1 SNHLY, CDR2 FYNNEI. The CDR3 is 16 amino acids. The CDR3 bases are TGTGCCAGCAGTGAGGGCACGGTTTATAGCAATCAGCCCCAGCATTTT. Translated, it gives CASSEGTVYSNQPQHF.

V usage is TRBV4-1 and J usage is TRBJ1-1, with TRBD1 identical over 10 bases. CDR1 and CDR2 (germline): MGHRA, YSYEKL. V was clipped by 4 bases and J by 1 base; unmatched bases: 12. This CDR3 comprises 18 residues. CDR3 loop: CASSRGQGVSDRNTEAFF. For the CDR3, the DNA is TGCGCCAGCAGCCGAGGACAGGGGGTTTCAGATAGGAACACTGAAGCTTTCTTT.

The chain carries TRBV5-4 and TRBJ2-7, with D perhaps matching TRBD2 (5 bases). This CDR3 contains 17 residues. V lost 0 bases and J lost 4, with 20 bases in between. CDR1 SGHNT and CDR2 YYREEE come from the germline V gene (reference sequence). CDR3 DNA: TGTGCCAGCAGCTTGGTTGGTGCTGGATTCTCGGGATACGAGCAGTACTTC. Protein sequence: CASSLVGAGFSGYEQYF.